The clone carrying this T cell receptor beta chain was seen more than once but under ten times. No antigen is known for it. The sample originates from a study of response to subunit inactivated influenza vaccine. Whole-study results and caveats: Authors suggested each seasonal influenza vaccination recruits few new T cells.

TCRdb re-called the RT-PCR reads through MiXCR, storing one row per CDR3 protein. The repertoire holds 500,000 to 600,000 distinct CDR3 sequences, with approximately 12% as singletons. Trimming pared 5 bases from V and 5 bases from J, leaving 13 bases between. CDR3 size: 14 residues. This TCR came from a man between 45 and 60 years old who received an inactivated influenza vaccine. This specimen consisted of PBMCs from blood, obtained on the day of vaccination. The V gene is TRBV12-3 or TRBV12-4, the J gene TRBJ2-1; tentatively, D is TRBD1 (6 bases). CDR3 protein: CASSTTRQDNEQFF. The CDR3 DNA follows: TGTGCCAGCAGTACCACTCGACAGGACAATGAGCAGTTCTTC.